These 16 T cell receptor beta chains share one sample of origin, sequenced in a study of T cells in Graves' hyperthyroidism and ophthalmopathy. The investigators amplified TCR beta CDR3 regions from RNA transcripts. Carried out on the TCR CDR3, a first-round RT-PCR used the HTBI primer set. MiXCR was run by TCRdb on the multiplex PCR reads, yielding one entry per CDR3 protein. There are about 400,000 distinct CDR3 sequences in the sample; more than 12% occur only once, and around a third lies in the top ten. Sequencing was performed on blood. All receptors come from a woman aged 25 to 39 with Graves' hyperthyroidism.

This clonotype has ten or more counts. The chain couples TRBV6-1 to TRBJ2-7, with a tentative D call TRBD1 (6 bases). This CDR3 comprises 13 residues. With 6 bases removed from V and 12 bases from J, the gap between germline ends came to 21 bases. Germline V gives CDR1 MNHNS, CDR2 SASEGT. CDR3 protein: CASRTRDKPMPYF. CDR3 bases: TGTGCCAGCAGAACCCGGGACAAACCAATGCCGTACTTC.

This clonotype has more than one count but fewer than ten. Since a much larger clone is just one base distant, this may be a read error. J is TRBJ2-6 and V is TRBV27, with TRBD1 matching 7 bases. CDR3 length equals 18 residues. Germline V CDR1 and CDR2: MNHEY, SMNVEV (reference sequence). CDR3 sequence reads: CASSFSSTGWSGANVLIF. The CDR3 DNA follows: TGTGCCAGCAGTTTCTCTTCGACAGGGTGGTCTGGGGCCAACGTCCTGATTTTC.

This clonotype was detected many times. This rearrangement joins TRBV7-2 to TRBJ1-2; the match to TRBD1 covers 11 bases. Trimming removed 2 bases from V and 8 bases from J; junction bases left unmatched: 7. Germline V CDR1 and CDR2: SGHTA, FQGNSA. The CDR3 has 15 residues. The CDR3 DNA reads as TGTGCCAGCAGCTTACCGGGGACAGGGGGTCGGGGCTACACCTTC. Translating it yields CASSLPGTGGRGYTF. Filled out from reference TRBV7-2 and TRBJ1-2, the complete variable domain reads GAGVSQSPSNKVTEKGKDVELRCDPISGHTALYWYRQSLGQGLEFLIYFQGNSAPDKSGLPSDRFSAERTGGSVSTLTIQRTQQEDSAVYLCASSLPGTGGRGYTFGSGTRLTVV.

This clonotype has ten or more counts. This chain connects TRBV3-1 to TRBJ1-1; D remains unclear. V shed 0 bases and J shed 2 bases, with 10 bases lying between them. The CDR3 is made up of 15 amino acids. The germline CDR1 and CDR2 sequences are LGHDT and YNNKEL (reference sequence). The CDR3 loop is CASSQELGGNTEAFF. The CDR3 DNA reads as TGTGCCAGCAGCCAAGAATTAGGCGGAAACACTGAAGCTTTCTTT.

The chain carries TRBV28 and TRBJ1-3; D may be TRBD1 (5 bases). Trimming pared 5 bases from V and 1 base from J, leaving 15 bases between. Germline CDR1 MDHEN, CDR2 SYDVKM. CDR3 length equals 16 residues. The CDR3 region is CASSPGGALSGNTIYF. The CDR3 DNA sequence: TGTGCCAGCAGTCCGGGAGGGGCTCTGTCTGGAAACACCATATATTTT.

There are many counts of this clonotype. The chain employs TRBV19 and TRBJ2-3, with TRBD1 matching over 8 bases. CDR1 and CDR2 from the germline V gene are LNHDA and SQIVND (reference sequence). There are 14 residues in the CDR3. After removal of 7 bases from V and 1 base from J, the junction contained 4 bases not matched to a gene. CDR3 in DNA: TGTGCCAGTACAACAGGGGGTCGCACAGATACGCAGTATTTT. Protein sequence: CASTTGGRTDTQYF. The full variable domain, rest sourced from reference TRBV19 and TRBJ2-3, is DGGITQSPKYLFRKEGQNVTLSCEQNLNHDAMYWYRQDPGQGLRLIYYSQIVNDFQKGDIAEGYSVSREKKESFPLTVTSAQKNPTAFYLCASTTGGRTDTQYFGPGTRLTVL.

Ten or more counts support this clonotype. The chain couples TRBV2 to TRBJ2-1; a weak D match, TRBD1 (5 bases). From germline, CDR1 is SNHLY and CDR2 FYNNEI. This CDR3 is built from 14 residues. V was pared by 6 bases and J by 8 bases, with 17 bases between. In DNA form, the CDR3 reads TGTGCCAGCAGCAAGACCACAGGCTGGGATGAGCAGTTCTTC. Translated: CASSKTTGWDEQFF.

This clonotype was seen ten or more times. The chain couples TRBV12-3 or TRBV12-4 to TRBJ2-3; 13 bases are a match to TRBD2. V was clipped by 6 bases and J by 4 bases; unmatched bases: 16. The CDR3 covers 19 residues. The CDR3 DNA sequence: TGTGCCAGCAGGCCTACTAGCGGGAGGGCCGTTCAGGAGTCAGATACGCAGTATTTT. Translating gives CASRPTSGRAVQESDTQYF.

This chain links TRBV9 with TRBJ2-2; 10 bases are shared with TRBD2. Trimming cost V 2 bases and J 7 bases; bases outside gene matches: 8. The germline CDR1 and CDR2 sequences are SGDLS and YYNGEE. The CDR3 runs 16 residues. CDR3 DNA sequence: TGTGCCAGCAGCGTGGCTAGCGGGAGTTTAAGCGGGGAGCTGTTTTTT. Translating gives CASSVASGSLSGELFF.

The rearrangement uses TRBV20-1 and TRBJ2-7; D assignment may be TRBD1 or TRBD2 (5 bases each). V was pared by 6 bases and J by 7 bases, with 19 bases between. Per the germline V gene, CDR1 is DFQATT and CDR2 is SNEGSKA (reference sequence). The CDR3 consists of 13 residues. CDR3 nucleotides: TGCAGTGCCCCCCTAGTGGGGACGGATGAGCAGTACTTC. This sequence encodes CSAPLVGTDEQYF.

As DNA, the CDR3 is TGCAGTGCTAGACCAGAAGGTAGTGGAAACACCATATATTTT. It translates to CSARPEGSGNTIYF. This rearrangement joins TRBV20-1 to TRBJ1-3; D gene unclear. This CDR3 contains 14 residues. V was shortened by 2 bases and J by 3 bases, with 11 bases between the two germline ends. The germline gives CDR1 DFQATT, CDR2 SNEGSKA (reference sequence).

This clonotype has more than one count but fewer than ten. The V and J genes are TRBV10-3 and TRBJ2-2; TRBD2 matches 14 bases. The J segment lost 6 bases and the V segment lost 6 bases, leaving 9 bases of the junction unmatched. Germline loops: CDR1 ENHRY, CDR2 SYGVKD. The CDR3 is 17 residues long. CDR3 amino acids: CAIRNPGLAGAAGELFF. The DNA for the CDR3 is TGTGCCATCAGGAATCCGGGACTAGCGGGAGCTGCCGGGGAGCTGTTTTTT.

The table lists this clonotype with many counts. J is TRBJ2-3 and V is TRBV30; 11 nucleotides agree with TRBD2. This CDR3 is 16 amino acids long. Germline V gives CDR1 GTSNPN, CDR2 SVGIG (reference sequence). With V trimmed by 1 base and J by 6 bases, 9 bases remained unmatched. The DNA of the CDR3 is TGTGCCTGGAGTGGTCTAGCGGGAGGCCCCCCCGATACGCAGTATTTT. It translates to CAWSGLAGGPPDTQYF. Using reference TRBV30 and TRBJ2-3 for the parts outside the CDR3, the full variable domain is SQTIHQWPATLVQPVGSPLSLECTVEGTSNPNLYWYRQAAGRGLQLLFYSVGIGQISSEVPQNLSASRPQDRQFILSSKKLLLSDSGFYLCAWSGLAGGPPDTQYFGPGTRLTVL.

V and J are TRBV20-1 and TRBJ2-1; 8 nucleotides align to TRBD2. Germline loops: CDR1 DFQATT, CDR2 SNEGSKA (reference sequence). V shed 2 bases, J shed 2 bases, and the junction held 8 bases outside the gene matches. CDR3 length equals 16 residues. Here the CDR3 DNA reads TGCAGTGCTAGATATCCTAGCGGGCGGGCCTACAATGAGCAGTTCTTC. Translation gives CSARYPSGRAYNEQFF.

The sample holds a few counts of this clonotype. This chain uses TRBV6-5 with TRBJ1-5; no reliable D call. Germline V gives CDR1 MNHEY, CDR2 SVGAGI. Trimming stripped 2 bases from V and 7 bases from J, with 12 bases between. The CDR3 is 14 residues long. The CDR3 nucleotides are TGTGCCAGCAGTTACCCCCAGACGCAACAGCCCCAGCATTTT. It is translated as CASSYPQTQQPQHF.

There are many counts of this clonotype. The chain employs TRBV7-2 and TRBJ2-7, with 7 positions matching TRBD2. Trimming cost V 0 bases and J 6 bases; bases outside gene matches: 8. This CDR3 spans 15 amino acids. The V gene's germline CDR1 is SGHTA and CDR2 FQGNSA. The DNA of the CDR3 is TGTGCCAGCAGCTTAGCGAAGGCGGGAGTCGGCGAGCAGTACTTC. It codes for CASSLAKAGVGEQYF.